The rows below give T cell receptor beta chains drawn from one sample of a study of beta chain features in type 1 diabetes. Libraries were prepared by immunoSEQ multiplex PCR; TCRdb keeps only in-frame clonotypes and omits some of them. Of about 340,000 clones in the sample, approximately 9.7% were seen once. The source material was central memory CD4+ T cells from blood. The receptors here all came from a young man with type 1 diabetes. The CDR3 runs from the conserved cysteine through the conserved F or W. Each record gives: J gene, clone size, D gene, V gene, CDR3 protein, CDR3 DNA. D genes are given only for firm matches. The listing skips clone size in some rows; elsewhere it reads once, few, many or a size class.

TRBJ1-2 - - TRBV9 CASSVDTGASFYGYTF TGTGCCAGCAGCGTAGACACGGGGGCGTCTTTCTATGGCTACACCTTC
TRBJ2-7 few - TRBV6-5 CASSYSLAGDYEQYF TGTGCCAGCAGTTACTCACTAGCAGGGGATTACGAGCAGTACTTC
TRBJ1-3 few - TRBV7-2 CASSLGQGFNANTIYF TGTGCCAGCAGCTTAGGTCAGGGGTTCAATGCAAACACCATATATTTT
TRBJ2-2 - - TRBV7-2 CASSPRGTRNTGELFF TGTGCCAGCAGCCCCCGAGGGACGCGTAACACCGGGGAGCTGTTTTTT
TRBJ1-2 - - TRBV27 CASSFRGDGYTF TGTGCCAGCAGTTTCAGGGGTGATGGCTACACCTTC
TRBJ2-5 few - TRBV2 CASSEEGFQETQYF TGTGCCAGCAGTGAAGAGGGGTTCCAAGAGACCCAGTACTTC
TRBJ2-3 many - TRBV14 CASSQGTSGNTQYF TGTGCCAGCAGCCAAGGGACTTCTGGGAATACGCAGTATTTT
TRBJ1-1 - TRBD1 TRBV29-1 CSAEQGADTEAFF TGCAGCGCCGAGCAGGGGGCAGACACTGAAGCTTTCTTT
TRBJ1-6 - TRBD1 TRBV5-6 CASSLSGGYSPLHF TGTGCCAGCAGCTTGTCAGGGGGCTATTCACCCCTCCACTTT
TRBJ1-1 - - TRBV5-5 CASSFFENTEAFF TGTGCCAGCAGCTTCTTCGAGAACACTGAAGCTTTCTTT
TRBJ1-4 - - TRBV7-2 CASSLSLNNEKLFF TGTGCCAGCAGCTTATCACTGAATAATGAAAAACTGTTTTTT
TRBJ2-5 few - TRBV28 CASSLYQRQETQYF TGTGCCAGCAGTTTATACCAGCGACAAGAGACCCAGTACTTC
TRBJ2-2 few - TRBV10-3 CAIRPRSNTGELFF TGTGCCATCAGACCACGATCGAACACCGGGGAGCTGTTTTTT
TRBJ2-1 few - TRBV7-2 CASSLRDGTYNEQFF TGTGCCAGCAGCTTACGAGACGGAACCTACAATGAGCAGTTCTTC
TRBJ2-3 many - TRBV7-8 CASSPPLRISTDTQYF TGTGCCAGCAGCCCCCCCCTGCGGATTAGCACAGATACGCAGTATTTT
TRBJ2-1 - - TRBV9 CASSVFVVTDEQFF TGTGCCAGCAGCGTTTTTGTAGTCACCGATGAGCAGTTCTTC
TRBJ2-7 - TRBD1 TRBV7-6 CASSPITGGKGDEQYF TGTGCCAGCAGCCCCATTACAGGGGGCAAAGGGGACGAGCAGTACTTC
TRBJ2-5 few - TRBV5-1 CASSLQGRQETQYF TGCGCCAGCAGCCTTCAGGGGAGACAAGAGACCCAGTACTTC
TRBJ2-7 - - TRBV28 CASSLWAAGAAAVQYF TGTGCCAGCAGTTTATGGGCCGCAGGAGCCGCTGCGGTGCAGTACTTC
TRBJ1-5 - - TRBV11-2 CASSLEGLQPQHF TGTGCCAGCAGCTTAGAGGGGCTTCAGCCCCAGCATTTT
TRBJ1-2 few - TRBV13 CASSPSQVDGGYTF TGTGCCAGCAGCCCGTCACAGGTTGATGGGGGCTACACCTTC
TRBJ2-7 - TRBD1 TRBV28 CASSAGQGDSYEQYF TGTGCCAGCAGTGCCGGACAGGGGGACTCCTACGAGCAGTACTTC
TRBJ1-5 - TRBD1 TRBV4-1 CASSREDRDWQPQHF TGCGCCAGCAGCCGAGAGGACAGGGATTGGCAGCCCCAGCATTTT
TRBJ1-1 few TRBD1 TRBV5-6 CASSRGQQGTEAFF TGTGCCAGCAGCAGGGGACAGCAAGGCACTGAAGCTTTCTTT
TRBJ2-3 once - TRBV9 CASSVGPGTSTDTQYF TGTGCCAGCAGCGTAGGACCCGGGACTAGCACAGATACGCAGTATTTT
TRBJ1-2 - TRBD1 TRBV7-2 CASSPRTGDGYTF TGTGCCAGCAGCCCCCGGACAGGGGATGGCTACACCTTC
TRBJ2-5 - - TRBV9 CASSASVETQYF TGTGCCAGCAGCGCCTCCGTGGAGACCCAGTACTTC
TRBJ1-1 few - TRBV7-8 CASSLYRVDQVAFF TGTGCCAGCAGCTTATATCGGGTGGACCAGGTGGCTTTCTTT
TRBJ2-7 few - TRBV10-3 CAISEDSYEQYF TGTGCCATCAGTGAAGACAGCTACGAGCAGTACTTC
TRBJ2-5 - - TRBV7-2 CASSTGRGQETQYF TGTGCCAGCTCGACAGGGAGGGGGCAAGAGACCCAGTACTTC
TRBJ1-1 few TRBD1 TRBV6-5 CASRTDRGNTEAFF TGTGCCAGCCGAACGGACAGGGGGAACACTGAAGCTTTCTTT
TRBJ1-4 - TRBD1 TRBV28 CASSSSGTGNEKLFF TGTGCCAGCAGTTCGTCCGGGACAGGGAACGAAAAACTGTTTTTT
TRBJ2-7 - TRBD1 TRBV7-2 CASSLRQGTSYEQYF TGTGCCAGCAGCCTCAGACAGGGGACAAGCTACGAGCAGTACTTC
TRBJ2-7 many TRBD2 TRBV18 CASSPREGNEQYF TGTGCCAGCTCACCACGGGAGGGGAACGAGCAGTACTTC
TRBJ1-1 once TRBD1 TRBV6-1 CASSPQGANEAFF TGTGCCAGCAGTCCCCAGGGGGCCAATGAAGCTTTCTTT
TRBJ1-2 many - TRBV14 CASSQDRPAGSGYGYTF TGTGCCAGCAGCCAAGATAGGCCCGCCGGGTCGGGATATGGCTACACCTTC